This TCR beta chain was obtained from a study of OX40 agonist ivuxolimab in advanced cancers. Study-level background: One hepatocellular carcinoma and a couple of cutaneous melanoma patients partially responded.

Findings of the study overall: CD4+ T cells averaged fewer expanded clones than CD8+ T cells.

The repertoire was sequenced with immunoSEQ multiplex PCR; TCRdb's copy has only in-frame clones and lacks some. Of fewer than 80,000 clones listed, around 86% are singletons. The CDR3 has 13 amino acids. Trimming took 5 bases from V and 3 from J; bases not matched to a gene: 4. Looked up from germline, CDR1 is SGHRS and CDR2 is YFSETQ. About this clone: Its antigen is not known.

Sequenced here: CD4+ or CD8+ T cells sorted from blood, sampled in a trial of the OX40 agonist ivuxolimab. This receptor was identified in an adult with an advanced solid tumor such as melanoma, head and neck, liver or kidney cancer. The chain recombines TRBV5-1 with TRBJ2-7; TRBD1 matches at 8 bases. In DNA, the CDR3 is TGCGCCAGCAGTCAGGGGGCTAACTACGAGCAGTACTTC. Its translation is CASSQGANYEQYF.